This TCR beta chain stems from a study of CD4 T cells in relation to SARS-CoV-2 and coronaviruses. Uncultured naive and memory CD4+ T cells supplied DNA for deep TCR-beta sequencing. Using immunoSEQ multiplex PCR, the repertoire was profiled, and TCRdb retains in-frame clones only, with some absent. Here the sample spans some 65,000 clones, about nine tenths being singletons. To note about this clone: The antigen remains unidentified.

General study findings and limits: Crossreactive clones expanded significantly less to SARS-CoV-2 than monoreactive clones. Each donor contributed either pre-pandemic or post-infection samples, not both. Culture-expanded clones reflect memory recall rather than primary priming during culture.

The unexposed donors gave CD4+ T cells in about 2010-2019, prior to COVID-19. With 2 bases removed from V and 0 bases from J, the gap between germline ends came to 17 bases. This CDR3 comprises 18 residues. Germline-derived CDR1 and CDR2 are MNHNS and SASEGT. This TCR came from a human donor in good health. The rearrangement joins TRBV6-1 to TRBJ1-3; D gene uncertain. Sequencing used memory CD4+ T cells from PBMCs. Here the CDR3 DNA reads TGTGCCAGCAGTGAATTATTATCTGTTTCCCCCTCTGGAAACACCATATATTTT. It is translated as CASSELLSVSPSGNTIYF.